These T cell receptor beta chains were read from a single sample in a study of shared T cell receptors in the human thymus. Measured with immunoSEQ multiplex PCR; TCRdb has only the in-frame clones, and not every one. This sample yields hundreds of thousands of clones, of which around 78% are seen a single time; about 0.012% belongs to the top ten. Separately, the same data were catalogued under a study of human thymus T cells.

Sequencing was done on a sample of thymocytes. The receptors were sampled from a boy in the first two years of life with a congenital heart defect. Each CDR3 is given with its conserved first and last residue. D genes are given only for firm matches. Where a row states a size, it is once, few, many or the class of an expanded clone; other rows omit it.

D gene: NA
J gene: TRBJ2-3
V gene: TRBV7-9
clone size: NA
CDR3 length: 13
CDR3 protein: CASSLQGTDTQYF
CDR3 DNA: TGTGCCAGCAGCTTACAGGGCACAGATACGCAGTATTTT

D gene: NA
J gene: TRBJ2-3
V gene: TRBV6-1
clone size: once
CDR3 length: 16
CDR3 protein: CASSGVQGVVADTQYF
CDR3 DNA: TGTGCCAGCAGTGGAGTACAGGGTGTGGTGGCAGATACGCAGTATTTT

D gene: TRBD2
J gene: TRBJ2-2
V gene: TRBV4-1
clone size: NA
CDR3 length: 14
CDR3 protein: CASSVTSGRGELFF
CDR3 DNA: TGCGCCAGCAGCGTCACTAGCGGGAGGGGGGAGCTGTTTTTT

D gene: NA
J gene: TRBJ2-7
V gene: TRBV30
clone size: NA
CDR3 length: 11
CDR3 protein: CAWSVRQEQYF
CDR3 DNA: TGTGCCTGGAGTGTACGACAGGAGCAGTACTTC

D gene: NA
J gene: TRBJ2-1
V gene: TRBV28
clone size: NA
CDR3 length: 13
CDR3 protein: CASSLPLLREQFF
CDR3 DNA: TGTGCCAGCAGTTTACCCCTCCTCAGGGAGCAGTTCTTC

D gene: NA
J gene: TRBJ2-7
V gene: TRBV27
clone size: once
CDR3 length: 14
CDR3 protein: CASSCRDCSYEQYF
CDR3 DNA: TGTGCCAGCAGTTGCCGGGACTGCTCCTACGAGCAGTACTTC

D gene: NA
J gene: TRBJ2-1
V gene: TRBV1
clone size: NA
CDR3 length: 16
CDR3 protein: CTSSHRGSGGYNEQFF
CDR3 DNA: TGCACCAGCAGCCACAGGGGAAGCGGGGGCTACAATGAGCAGTTCTTC

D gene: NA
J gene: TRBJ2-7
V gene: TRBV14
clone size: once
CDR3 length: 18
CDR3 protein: CASSQGRNAAGNSHEQYF
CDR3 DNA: TGTGCCAGCAGCCAAGGTCGTAATGCGGCAGGGAATTCCCACGAGCAGTACTTC

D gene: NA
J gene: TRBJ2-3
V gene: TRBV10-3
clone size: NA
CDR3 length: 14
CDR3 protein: CAISAGGYTDTQYF
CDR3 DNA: TGTGCCATCAGTGCCGGGGGATACACAGATACGCAGTATTTT

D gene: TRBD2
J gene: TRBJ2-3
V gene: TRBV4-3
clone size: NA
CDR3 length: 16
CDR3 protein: CASSPPGGVGTDTQYF
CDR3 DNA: TGCGCCAGCAGCCCCCCCGGGGGGGTGGGCACAGATACGCAGTATTTT